Reported below is one T cell receptor beta chain. This record belongs to a study of T cell changes during pregnancy in multiple sclerosis. Clones were sequenced by immunoSEQ multiplex PCR, and TCRdb holds only the in-frame ones, with some missing. The data show tens of thousands of clones, with 85% to 95% seen just once and just under 2% held by the top ten. This receptor was obtained from a female donor in good health, enrolled as a control in a pregnancy study. Sequenced here: peripheral blood, sampled in the third trimester of pregnancy.

CDR3 DNA sequence: TGTGCCAGCAGTCCCCGGCGGGCCGGGGAAGCTTTCTTT. It is translated as CASSPRRAGEAFF. The genes are TRBV27 and TRBJ1-1; no firm D call. Deletions cut 5 bases from V and 8 bases from J, with 15 bases between. The CDR3 runs 13 residues. Per the germline V gene, CDR1 is MNHEY and CDR2 is SMNVEV (reference sequence).